This entry is about one TCR beta chain. Here immunoSEQ multiplex PCR was the method, and the copy in TCRdb shows in-frame clones only, minus some. The sample yields approximately 150,000 clones, 82% seen once. Germline trimming cut 7 bases from V and 2 bases from J; bases unmatched to any gene: 7. The germline V gene has CDR1 MNHEY and CDR2 SVGAGI. This CDR3 comprises 15 residues. Donors were grouped by their self-reported clinical history. This entry belongs to a study of blood T cell repertoires in COVID-19. Overall study: Collection of acute and convalescent COVID-19 samples took place in the United States, Italy and Spain.

This TCR came from a man aged 60 to 75 who had recovered from COVID-19. The chain links TRBV6-5 to TRBJ1-4; TRBD1 agrees at 7 bases. The sample taken for sequencing was PBMCs or T cells enriched from blood (not recorded which). This chain's CDR3 is CASNPTGQTNEKLFF. CDR3 DNA: TGTGCCAGCAACCCTACGGGACAGACTAATGAAAAACTGTTTTTT.